The clone carrying this T cell receptor (beta chain) was found many times. Amplified TCR beta CDR3 regions came from RNA transcripts. The study used the HTBI primer set for a first-round RT-PCR of the TCR CDR3. TCRdb called the multiplex PCR reads again in MiXCR, with one record for every CDR3 protein. The sample includes over 300,000 distinct CDR3 sequences, roughly 13% of them seen just once. The data belong to a study of T cells in Graves' hyperthyroidism and ophthalmopathy. Germline loops: CDR1 WSHSY, CDR2 SAAADI. The CDR3 totals 13 residues. V lost 8 bases and J 1 base, leaving 12 bases between the germline ends.

Specimen: blood. The chain uses TRBV10-2 and TRBJ2-7; D is perhaps TRBD2 (6 bases). The sequence was obtained from a middle-aged woman with Graves' ophthalmopathy. DNA of the CDR3: TGCGCCAGCCACGGCGGGGATTCCTACGAGCAGTACTTC. This gives the protein CASHGGDSYEQYF.